The source of this T cell receptor beta chain is a study of T cell responses to AZD1222 COVID-19 vaccine. Notes on the study in general: Only a handful of AZD1222 recipients, roughly six in all, had baseline seropositivity.

About this clone itself: Its target is unknown.

The data were produced by immunoSEQ multiplex PCR, yet TCRdb's version contains in-frame clones alone and is incomplete. Seen here are 35,000 to 45,000 clones, roughly 88% observed once, and the top ten hold 18%. V was clipped by 5 bases and J by 8 bases, with 10 bases between them. Germline V gene sequence: CDR1 SGHAT, CDR2 FQNNGV. CDR3 length equals 13 residues. Sequences were derived from peripheral blood, sampled 28 days after the second AZD1222 dose. The TCR comes from an adult who received the AZD1222 COVID-19 vaccine. The rearrangement joins TRBV11-2 to TRBJ1-6; no clear D gene. Here the CDR3 reads CASSPGPDSPLHF. DNA for the CDR3: TGTGCCAGCAGCCCCGGACCCGATTCACCCCTCCACTTT.